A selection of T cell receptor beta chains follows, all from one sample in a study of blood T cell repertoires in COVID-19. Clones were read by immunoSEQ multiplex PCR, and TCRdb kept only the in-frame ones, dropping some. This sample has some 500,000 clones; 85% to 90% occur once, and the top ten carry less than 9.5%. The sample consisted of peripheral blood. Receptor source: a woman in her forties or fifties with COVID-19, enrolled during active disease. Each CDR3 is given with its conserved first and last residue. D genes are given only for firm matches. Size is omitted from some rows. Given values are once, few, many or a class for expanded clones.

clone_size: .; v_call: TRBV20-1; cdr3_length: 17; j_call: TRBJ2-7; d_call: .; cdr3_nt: TGCAGTGCTAGTGGGGCCCCCGGGGGGCGCGGGGGTCTCGAGCAGTACTTC; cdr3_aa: CSASGAPGGRGGLEQYF
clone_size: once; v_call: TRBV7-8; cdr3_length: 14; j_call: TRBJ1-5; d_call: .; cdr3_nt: TGTGCCAGCAGCCCAGACAGGCTCAATCAGCCCCAGCATTTT; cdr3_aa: CASSPDRLNQPQHF
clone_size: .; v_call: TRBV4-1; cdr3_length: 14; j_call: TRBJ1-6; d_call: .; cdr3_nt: TGCGCCAGCAACCCTATTTATAGGAGATCACCCCTCCACTTT; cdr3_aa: CASNPIYRRSPLHF
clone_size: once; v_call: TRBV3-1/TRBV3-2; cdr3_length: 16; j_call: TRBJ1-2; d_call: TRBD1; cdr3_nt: TGTGCCAGCAGCCAGGTCCCCGAGGGGGCGCGGTATGGCTACACCTTC; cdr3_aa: CASSQVPEGARYGYTF
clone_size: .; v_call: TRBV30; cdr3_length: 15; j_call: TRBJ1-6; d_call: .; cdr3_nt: TGTGCCTGGAGTGTATTAAGGAGGGAGAATGTCCCCCTCCACTTT; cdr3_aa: CAWSVLRRENVPLHF
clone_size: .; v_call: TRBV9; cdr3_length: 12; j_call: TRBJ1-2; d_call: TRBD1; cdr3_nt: TGTGCCAGCAGCACGACAGGGAATGGCTACACCTTC; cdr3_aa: CASSTTGNGYTF
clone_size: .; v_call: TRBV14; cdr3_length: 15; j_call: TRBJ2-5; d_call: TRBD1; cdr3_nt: TGTGCCAGCAGCCATTTCGGGACAGGGGCCGAGACCCAGTACTTC; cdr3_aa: CASSHFGTGAETQYF
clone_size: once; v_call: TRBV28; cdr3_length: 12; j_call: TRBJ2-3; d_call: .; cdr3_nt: TGTGCCACCGGGGGGCCGACAGATACGCAGTATTTT; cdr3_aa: CATGGPTDTQYF
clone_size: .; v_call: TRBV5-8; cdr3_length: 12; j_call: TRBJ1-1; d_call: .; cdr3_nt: TGTGCCAGCAGCTTCGTCTTCACTGAAGCTTTCTTT; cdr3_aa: CASSFVFTEAFF
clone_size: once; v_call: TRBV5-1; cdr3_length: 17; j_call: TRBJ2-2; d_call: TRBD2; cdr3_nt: TGCGCCAGCAGCCCCGGGGGCGGGGGGGCCGACACCGGGGAGCTGTTTTTT; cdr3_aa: CASSPGGGGADTGELFF
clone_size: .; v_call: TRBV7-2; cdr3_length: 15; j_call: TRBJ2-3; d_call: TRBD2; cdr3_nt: TGTGCCAGCAGCTCAAGAGCGGGAGTCGGCGATACGCAGTATTTT; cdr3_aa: CASSSRAGVGDTQYF
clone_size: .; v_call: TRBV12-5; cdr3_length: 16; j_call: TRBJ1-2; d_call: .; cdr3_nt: TGTGCTAGTGGTTTGGCACCCGGGGAGGAGGGTGATGGCTACACCTTC; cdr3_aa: CASGLAPGEEGDGYTF
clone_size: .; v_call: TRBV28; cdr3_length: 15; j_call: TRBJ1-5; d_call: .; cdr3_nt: TGTGCCAGCAGTCGACTTGGACAGACGAATCAGCCCCAGCATTTT; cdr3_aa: CASSRLGQTNQPQHF
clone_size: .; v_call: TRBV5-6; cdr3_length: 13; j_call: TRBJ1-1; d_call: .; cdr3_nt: TGTGCCAGCAGCTTACAGGTGACCACTGAAGCTTTCTTT; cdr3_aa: CASSLQVTTEAFF
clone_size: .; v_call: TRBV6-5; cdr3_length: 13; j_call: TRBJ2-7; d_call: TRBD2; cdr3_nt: TGTGCCAGCAGGGACGGGGGGGCGAAAGAGCAGTACTTC; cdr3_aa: CASRDGGAKEQYF
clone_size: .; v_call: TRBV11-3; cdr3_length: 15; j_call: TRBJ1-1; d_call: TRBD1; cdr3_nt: TGTGCCAGCAGTGAAGGACAGGGGGGAAACACTGAAGCTTTCTTT; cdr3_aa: CASSEGQGGNTEAFF
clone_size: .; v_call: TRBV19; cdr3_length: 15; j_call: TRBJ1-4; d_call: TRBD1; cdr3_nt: TGTGCCAGTGGAGGGACAGCATTGGAGGGAGAAAAACTGTTTTTT; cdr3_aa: CASGGTALEGEKLFF
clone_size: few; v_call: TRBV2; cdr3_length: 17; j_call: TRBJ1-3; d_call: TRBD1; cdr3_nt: TGTGCCAGCAGCCCACGGACAGGGGGACTAGCTGGAAACACCATATATTTT; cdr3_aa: CASSPRTGGLAGNTIYF
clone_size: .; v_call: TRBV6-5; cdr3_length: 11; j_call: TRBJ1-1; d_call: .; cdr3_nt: TGTGCCAGCAGCTTGACAGAGGAAGCTTTCTTT; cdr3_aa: CASSLTEEAFF
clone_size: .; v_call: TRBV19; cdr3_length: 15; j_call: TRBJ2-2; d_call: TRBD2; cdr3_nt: TGTGCCAGTAGTCCTAGCGGGGGTAACACCGGGGAGCTGTTTTTT; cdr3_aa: CASSPSGGNTGELFF
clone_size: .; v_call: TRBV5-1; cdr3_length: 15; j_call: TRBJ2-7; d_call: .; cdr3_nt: TGCGCCAGCAGCTTGGTAATCCCGGGGGAGGAAGAGCAGTACTTC; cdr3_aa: CASSLVIPGEEEQYF
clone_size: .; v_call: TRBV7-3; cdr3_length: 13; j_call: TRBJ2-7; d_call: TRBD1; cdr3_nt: TGTGCCAGCAGCTTATGGCAGGGGGACGAGCAGTACTTC; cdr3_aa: CASSLWQGDEQYF
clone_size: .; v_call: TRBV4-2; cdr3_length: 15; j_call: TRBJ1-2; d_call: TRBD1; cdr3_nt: TGTGCCAGCAGCCAAGGGGACAGCGACGGGGGTGGCTACACCTTC; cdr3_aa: CASSQGDSDGGGYTF
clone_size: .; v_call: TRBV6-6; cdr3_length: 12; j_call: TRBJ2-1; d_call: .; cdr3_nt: TGTGCCAGCAGCCCTCTAGTAGATGAGCAGTTCTTC; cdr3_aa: CASSPLVDEQFF
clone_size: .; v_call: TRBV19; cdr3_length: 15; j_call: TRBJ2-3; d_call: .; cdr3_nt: TGTGCCAGTAGGCCAAGGGGCCTCGTCACAGATACGCAGTATTTT; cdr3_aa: CASRPRGLVTDTQYF
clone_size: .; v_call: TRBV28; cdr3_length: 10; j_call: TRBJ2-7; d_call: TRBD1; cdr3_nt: TGTGCCACCAACAGGGGTGAGCAGTACTTC; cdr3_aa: CATNRGEQYF
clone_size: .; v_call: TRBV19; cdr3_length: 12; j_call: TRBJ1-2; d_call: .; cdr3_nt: TGTGCCAGTAGTATTTCAAGGGGTGGCTACACCTTC; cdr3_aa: CASSISRGGYTF
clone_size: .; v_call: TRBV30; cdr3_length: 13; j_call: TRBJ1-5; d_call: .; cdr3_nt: TGTGCCTGGAGTGGGGGCAGTAATCAGCCCCAGCATTTT; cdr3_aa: CAWSGGSNQPQHF
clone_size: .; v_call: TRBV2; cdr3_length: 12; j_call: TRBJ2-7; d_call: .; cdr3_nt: TGTGCCAGCAGCCAATACGGGGGCGAGCAGTACTTC; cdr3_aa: CASSQYGGEQYF
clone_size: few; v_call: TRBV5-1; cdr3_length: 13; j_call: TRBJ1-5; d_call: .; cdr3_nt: TGCGCCAGCAGCGAGGGAGGCAATCAGCCCCAGCATTTT; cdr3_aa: CASSEGGNQPQHF
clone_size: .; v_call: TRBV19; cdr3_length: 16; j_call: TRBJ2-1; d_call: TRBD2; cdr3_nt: TGTGCCAGTAGTGGGGTAGCGGGGCCCTTAGGATATGAGCAGTTCTTC; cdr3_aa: CASSGVAGPLGYEQFF
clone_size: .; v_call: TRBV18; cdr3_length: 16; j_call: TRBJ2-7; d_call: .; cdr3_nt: TGTGCCAGCTCACCGCTTCCCGGGACATACTCCTACGAGCAGTACTTC; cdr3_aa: CASSPLPGTYSYEQYF
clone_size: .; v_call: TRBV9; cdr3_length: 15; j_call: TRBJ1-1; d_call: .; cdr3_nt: TGTGCCAGCAGCGTAGCTGACTCCCCCGTCCCTGAAGCTTTCTTT; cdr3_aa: CASSVADSPVPEAFF
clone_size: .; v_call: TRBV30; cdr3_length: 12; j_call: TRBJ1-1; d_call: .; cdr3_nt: TGTGCCTTTCAGATCATGAACACTGAAGCTTTCTTT; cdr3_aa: CAFQIMNTEAFF
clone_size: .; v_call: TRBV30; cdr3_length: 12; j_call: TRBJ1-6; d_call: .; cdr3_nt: TGTGCCTGGAGGAGGACCCAGGGCCCCCTCCACTTT; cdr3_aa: CAWRRTQGPLHF
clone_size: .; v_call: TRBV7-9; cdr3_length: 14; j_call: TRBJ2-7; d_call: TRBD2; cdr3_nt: TGTGCCAGCAGCCCGGGGGGGCCAGGGGACGAGCAGTACTTC; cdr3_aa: CASSPGGPGDEQYF
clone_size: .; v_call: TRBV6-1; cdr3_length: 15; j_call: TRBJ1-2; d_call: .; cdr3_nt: TGTGCCAGCAGTGAAGGCTCCTCAACTATGTATGGCTACACCTTC; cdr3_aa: CASSEGSSTMYGYTF
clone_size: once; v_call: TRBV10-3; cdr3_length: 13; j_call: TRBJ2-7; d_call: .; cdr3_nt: TGTGCCACCTTTGGTGGGGGACTCTACGAGCAGTACTTC; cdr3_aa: CATFGGGLYEQYF
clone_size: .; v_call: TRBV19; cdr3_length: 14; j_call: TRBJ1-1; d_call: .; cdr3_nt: TGTGCCAGTAGTATAACTCTGTCGGGGACTGAAGCTTTCTTT; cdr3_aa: CASSITLSGTEAFF
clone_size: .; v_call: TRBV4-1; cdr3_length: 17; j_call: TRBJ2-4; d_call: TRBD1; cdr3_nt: TGCGCCAGCAGCCGTATCGGGACAGCGTTAACCAAAAACATTCAGTACTTC; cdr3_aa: CASSRIGTALTKNIQYF
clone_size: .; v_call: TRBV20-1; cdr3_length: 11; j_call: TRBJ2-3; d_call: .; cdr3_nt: TGCAGTGCCCAGGTCGCAGATACGCAGTATTTT; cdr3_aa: CSAQVADTQYF
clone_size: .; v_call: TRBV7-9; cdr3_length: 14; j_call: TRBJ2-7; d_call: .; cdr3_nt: TGTGCCAGCAGCTTCCCCTCGGTTTCCTACGAGCAGTACTTC; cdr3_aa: CASSFPSVSYEQYF
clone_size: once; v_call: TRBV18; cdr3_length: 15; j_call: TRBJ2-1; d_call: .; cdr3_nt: TGTGCCAGCTCACGGCGGGACGCCACACTCAATGAGCAGTTCTTC; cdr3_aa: CASSRRDATLNEQFF
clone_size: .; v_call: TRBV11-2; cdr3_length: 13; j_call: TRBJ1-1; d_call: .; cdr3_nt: TGTGCCAGCAGCTTAGATAGCTCTCAGGAAGCTTTCTTT; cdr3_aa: CASSLDSSQEAFF
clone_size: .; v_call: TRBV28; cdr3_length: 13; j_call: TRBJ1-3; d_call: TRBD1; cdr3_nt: TGTGCCAGCAGCTCCGGACAGGGATGGACCATATATTTT; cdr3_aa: CASSSGQGWTIYF
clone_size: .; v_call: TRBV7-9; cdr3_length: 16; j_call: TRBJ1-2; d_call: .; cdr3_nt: TGTGCCAGCAGCTTAGCGCTTGCGGAATACAACTATGGCTACACCTTC; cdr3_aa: CASSLALAEYNYGYTF
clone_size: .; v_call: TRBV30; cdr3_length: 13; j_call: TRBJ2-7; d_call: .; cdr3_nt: TGTGCCTGGAAATTCCGGGGGACCTACGAGCAGTACTTC; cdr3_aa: CAWKFRGTYEQYF
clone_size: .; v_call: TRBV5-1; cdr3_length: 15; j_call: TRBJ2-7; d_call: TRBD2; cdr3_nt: TGCGCCAGCAGCTTAGGTAGCGGGGGACTCCACGAGCAGTACTTC; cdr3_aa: CASSLGSGGLHEQYF
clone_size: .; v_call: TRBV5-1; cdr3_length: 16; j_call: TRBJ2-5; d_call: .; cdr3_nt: TGCGCCAGCAGCTTGAGGGGCAGGGATAATGGAGAGACCCAGTACTTC; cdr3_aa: CASSLRGRDNGETQYF
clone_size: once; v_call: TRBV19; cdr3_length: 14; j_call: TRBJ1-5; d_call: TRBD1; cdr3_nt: TGTGCCAGTACCCTTCACACAGGGGTCCAGCCCCAGCATTTT; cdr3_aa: CASTLHTGVQPQHF
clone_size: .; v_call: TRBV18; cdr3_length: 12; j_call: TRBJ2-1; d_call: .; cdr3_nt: TGTGCCAGCTCCCCTAGCGTCAATGAGCAGTTCTTC; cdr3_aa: CASSPSVNEQFF
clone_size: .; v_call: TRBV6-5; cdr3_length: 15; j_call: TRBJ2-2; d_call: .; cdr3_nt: TGTGCCAGCAGTTACCGCGCTAGAAACACCGGGGAGCTGTTTTTT; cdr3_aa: CASSYRARNTGELFF